A single T cell receptor beta chain is shown here with its context. The antigen remains unidentified. The data stem from a study of blood T cells in healthy people across ages. Using a J-beta primer mix together with a sample-barcoded 5' primer, a second PCR was run for about 7 to 12 cycles. One entry per CDR3 protein, called by TCRdb with MiXCR from the 5' RACE reads. The sample has some 1.4 million distinct CDR3 sequences; roughly 45% are singletons. V lost 5 bases and J 3 bases, leaving 9 bases between the germline ends. Germline CDR1 is MNHEY and CDR2 is SVGEGT. CDR3 length: 13 amino acids. Donor samples were obtained from healthy Caucasian individuals from Russia, aged 6 to 90. Roughly 10 milliliters of peripheral blood were drawn from each donor. Total RNA extracted from each sample amounted to at least 5 micrograms. Study-wide points: Reliance upon unsorted PBMCs precluded definitive naive versus antigen-experienced comparison.

The sequenced sample was blood. The genes are TRBV6-2 or TRBV6-3 and TRBJ2-3; D ambiguous. The TCR was taken from a woman in her late teens or twenties in good health. CDR3 bases: TGTGCCAGCAGTAGCCCAAGAACAGATACGCAGTATTTT. Protein sequence: CASSSPRTDTQYF.